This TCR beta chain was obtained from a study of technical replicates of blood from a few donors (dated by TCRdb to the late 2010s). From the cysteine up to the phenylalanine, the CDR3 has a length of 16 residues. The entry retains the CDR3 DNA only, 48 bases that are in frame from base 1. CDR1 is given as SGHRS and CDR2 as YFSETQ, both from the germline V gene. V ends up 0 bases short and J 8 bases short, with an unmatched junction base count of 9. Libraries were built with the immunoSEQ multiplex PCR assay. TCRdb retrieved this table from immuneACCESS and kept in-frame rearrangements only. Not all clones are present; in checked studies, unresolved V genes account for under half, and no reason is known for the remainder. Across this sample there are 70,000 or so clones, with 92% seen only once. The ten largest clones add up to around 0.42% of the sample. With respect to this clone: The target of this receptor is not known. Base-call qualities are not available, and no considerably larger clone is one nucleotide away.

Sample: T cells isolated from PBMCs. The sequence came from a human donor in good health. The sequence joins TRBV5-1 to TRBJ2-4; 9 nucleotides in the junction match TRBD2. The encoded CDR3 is CASSLEPAGGGHIQYF. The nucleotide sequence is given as TGCGCCAGCAGCTTGGAGCCAGCGGGAGGTGGGCACATTCAGTACTTC.